The clone carrying this T cell receptor beta chain has just one count. Antigen specificity is unknown. The table came from immunoSEQ multiplex PCR; TCRdb's copy has only in-frame clones and leaves some out. The table shows more than 85,000 clones, with roughly 90% occurring only once. Germline values: CDR1 LNHDA, CDR2 SQIVND (reference sequence). The CDR3 is 14 amino acids. With 1 base removed from V and 2 bases from J, the gap between germline ends came to 8 bases. The data originate from a study of identifying expanded T cells in peripheral blood. The study's findings and limits: Across healthy donors, higher total template counts meant significantly greater roughly two-week count variance.

Sequenced input: blood. This receptor was obtained from a person between 18 and 69 years old in good health. The rearrangement joins TRBV19 to TRBJ1-2, with unresolved D. The CDR3 sequence is CASSIGYGNYGYTF. The DNA for the CDR3 is TGTGCCAGTAGTATAGGGTACGGAAACTATGGCTACACCTTC.